This TCR beta chain was retrieved from a study of shared clonotypes between healthy human individuals (dated by TCRdb to about 2020). Turning to the overall study: A few men and two women, aged 18 to 49 years, made up the cohort. For each donor, three plates each were used for CD4 naive and CD4 memory, two plates were used for CD8 naive, and one plate was used for CD8 memory. Blood TCR repertoires of a handful of healthy adults were deeply sequenced to estimate repertoire size and the extent of clonotype sharing between individuals. To increase sequencing depth and limit assay-specific biases, different laboratories used diverse techniques to prepare libraries and sequence TCR repertoires. Each donor's leukapheresis produced roughly between about 0.85 and 10 billion PBMCs.

Overall study outcomes, separate from this receptor: Based on pairwise subsampling, the degree of clonotype sharing among donors was expected to be affected by sequencing depth. The genetic and exposure-history diversity represented was limited by the small number of donors. Even with the large sequencing depth, rarefaction of the sorted-subset datasets indicated that sequencing was incomplete. Only blood was sampled, and tissue TCR repertoires likely differ from those in blood. About 4.5% of naive CD4, more than 3% of naive CD8, approximately 2% of memory CD4, and roughly 0.4% of memory CD8 clonotypes were shared across several donors. Naive subsets generally had larger estimated clonotype richness than memory subsets did. Clonotypes shared by all four sorted-subset donors showed higher generation probabilities than non-shared clonotypes.

CDR1 is given as SGHRS and CDR2 as YFSETQ, both from the germline V gene. Germline trimming: 8 bases from V, 2 bases from J; junction bases outside gene matches: 11. CDR3 length: 15 amino acids, cysteine to phenylalanine. Only CDR3 DNA remains: 45 bases, in frame from the first base. In the case of this clone: Its target antigen remains unknown. There are no base qualities to consult, and no much larger clone falls within one base.

The donors were healthy, HIV-negative adults with no recently reported acute infections or vaccinations. Every donor was a Caucasian adult residing in Nashville, Tennessee, USA. CD4+ T cells were enriched by magnetic negative selection, after which naive cells were positively selected on CD45RA and the negative fraction was taken as the memory subset. Blood was obtained by leukapheresis, after which PBMCs were separated by Ficoll-Histopaque density gradient centrifugation and cryopreserved in liquid nitrogen vapor phase. Purity and quantity of every magnetically sorted T cell population were checked by analytical flow cytometry. From each sorted fraction, genomic DNA was isolated and quantified by UV absorbance on a Nanodrop 2000c. Using the deep immunoSEQ assay, TCR CDR3 regions were amplified from genomic DNA by multiplex PCR. For each cell subset, the extracted genomic DNA was distributed evenly across all wells of several immunoSEQ 96-well plates, and each plate served as one replicate. Each replicate PCR for sorted subsets received roughly 0.2 ug genomic DNA, equal to about 30,000 T cell genomes. Purified libraries were measured with a Qubit 3.0 fluorometer, size-checked on a Bioanalyzer 2100, and measured again with the KAPA Library Quantification kit. A separate single-read 150-cycle Illumina NextSeq 550 flow cell was used to sequence each immunoSEQ 96-well plate. The paper's data handling went like this. Because only junctional sequences without quality scores were contained in the immunoSEQ output, filtering matching that applied to full-length reads could not be performed. To assign V/J genes and CDR3, sequences were annotated using PyIR, a Python wrapper for IgBLAST v1.9, with IMGT germline references. Any read was removed if the V/J assignment was weak (E-value above 1e-6), the CDR3 was missing, or the read contained stop codons, out-of-frame junctions, or ambiguous translated residues. A V3J clonotype was defined by an identical inferred V gene, J gene, and CDR3 amino acid sequence. Percentage overlap between repertoires was calculated by dividing the number of shared unique clonotypes by the size of the smaller repertoire. RTK rarefaction, the Chao1 estimator, and Recon v2.1 estimates of unobserved clonotypes were used to assess repertoire richness. For all TCRbeta clonotypes obtained by the gDNA method from a few donors, generation probabilities were computed with OLGA. TCRdb's version of the immuneACCESS table is confined to in-frame rearrangements and falls short of the full clone set. An unresolved V gene accounts for under half of the shortfall where checked; the remainder is of unknown origin. The V and J calls and clone size were taken over from that table, and D and trimming were inferred from the DNA. The sample table lists about 2 million clones, around 95% of them with a count of one. Of the sample, more than 0.1% falls within the top ten clones.

This sequence was found in a man aged 18 to 29 in good health. The chain employs TRBV5-1 and TRBJ2-3; 7 bases in between match TRBD1. The sample taken for sequencing was naive CD4+ T cells sorted from blood. The meaning of the sample's cell subset or site label: CD45RA+ positively selected. This receptor carries the CDR3 CASGEQGTSTDTQYF. The nucleotide sequence is TGCGCCAGTGGGGAACAGGGGACATCCACAGATACGCAGTATTTT.